Shown below are 25 T cell receptor beta chains from a single sample sequenced in a study of cytomegalovirus exposure and HLA in healthy donors. In the PCR, 60 Vbeta and 13 Jbeta primers were used. Clones were sequenced by immunoSEQ multiplex PCR, and TCRdb holds only the in-frame ones, with some missing. The sample comprises fewer than 150,000 clones, 82% of which are singletons, and 2% to 3% rests with the top ten. What was sequenced was PBMCs. Receptors were obtained from a woman younger than 35 in good health and CMV-seronegative.

The DNA of the CDR3 is TGTGCCAGCAGTTATTCAGGGGGCGAGAATACTTTCTTT. Its translation: CASSYSGGENTFF. The gene calls are TRBV27 and TRBJ1-1, with 8 nucleotides matching TRBD1. The V and J ends lost 4 bases and 12 bases, in that order; junction bases with no gene match: 10. The CDR3 spans 13 residues. Germline V gene data show CDR1 as MNHEY and CDR2 as SMNVEV (reference sequence).

The rearrangement links TRBV28 to TRBJ2-2, with D possibly matching TRBD2 (6 bases). The CDR3 loop spans 15 amino acids. CDR1 and CDR2 from the germline V gene are MDHEN and SYDVKM. The ends were cut back, 3 bases at V and 4 bases at J, with 12 bases in the middle. The CDR3 spells CASSFPTSTTGELFF. The CDR3 coding sequence is TGTGCCAGCAGTTTCCCTACTAGCACCACCGGGGAGCTGTTTTTT.

The genes are TRBV5-4 and TRBJ1-5, with D tentatively TRBD1 (6 bases). V was clipped by 0 bases and J by 6 bases, with 16 bases between them. Looked up from germline, CDR1 is SGHNT and CDR2 is YYREEE (reference sequence). The CDR3 spans 16 residues. The CDR3 region is CASSLGGTGRGQPQHF. CDR3 in DNA: TGTGCCAGCAGCTTGGGGGGCACAGGGAGGGGTCAGCCCCAGCATTTT.

As concerns this clone: In the same sample, other DNA sequences code for this CDR3. The chain recombines TRBV6-6 with TRBJ1-5; possibly TRBD1 for D (5 bases). V lost 6 bases and J 2 bases, leaving 11 bases between the germline ends. Germline V lookup: CDR1 MNHNY, CDR2 SVGAGI (reference sequence). The CDR3 consists of 14 residues. CDR3 in amino acids: CASSGGFGNQPQHF. The CDR3 DNA reads as TGTGCCAGCAGCGGGGGGTTTGGCAATCAGCCCCAGCATTTT.

The V gene is TRBV5-4, the J gene TRBJ1-3; possible D gene TRBD1, 5 bases. The CDR3 contains 14 residues. Germline CDR1 and CDR2: SGHNT and YYREEE (reference sequence). Trimming removed 0 bases from V and 3 bases from J, with 7 bases in between. This CDR3 reads CASSLDRSGNTIYF. The DNA for the CDR3 is TGTGCCAGCAGCTTGGACAGGAGTGGAAACACCATATATTTT.

This clone showed up just a few times. V gene TRBV2 combines with J gene TRBJ2-5; D not resolved. V was cut by 8 bases and J by 3 bases, with 7 bases left in between. There are 11 residues in the CDR3. The germline V gene encodes CDR1 SNHLY and CDR2 FYNNEI. The CDR3 region has the DNA TGTGCCAGCTCAGAAAAAGAGACCCAGTACTTC. Translation gives CASSEKETQYF.

The rearrangement uses TRBV27 and TRBJ2-4; maybe TRBD1 (6 bases). Looked up from germline, CDR1 is MNHEY and CDR2 is SMNVEV (reference sequence). Deletions cut 4 bases from V and 0 bases from J, with 19 bases between. This CDR3 comprises 18 residues. In DNA form, the CDR3 reads TGTGCCAGCAGTTCAATACCGGGACACCGACTAGCCAAAAACATTCAGTACTTC. It codes for CASSSIPGHRLAKNIQYF.

The chain is built from TRBV9 and TRBJ2-3; possibly TRBD1 for D (6 bases). CDR3 length equals 19 residues. The V gene lost 4 bases and the J gene lost 2 bases, with 26 bases spanning the gap. Germline CDR1 reads SGDLS; CDR2 reads YYNGEE. CDR3 nucleotides: TGTGCCAGCAGCCCCCATCCCGGAAGTGGGGGACACTTCACAGATACGCAGTATTTT. It codes for CASSPHPGSGGHFTDTQYF.

V usage is TRBV2 and J usage is TRBJ1-3; TRBD1 matches at 8 bases. The junction had 4 bases not matched to a gene; V was cut back by 7 bases and J by 2 bases. Germline V gives CDR1 SNHLY, CDR2 FYNNEI. The CDR3 contains 14 residues. The DNA for the CDR3 is TGTGCCAGCATCATACAGGGGGCTGGAAACACCATATATTTT. Encoded protein: CASIIQGAGNTIYF. The full variable domain, rest sourced from reference TRBV2 and TRBJ1-3, is EPEVTQTPSHQVTQMGQEVILRCVPISNHLYFYWYRQILGQKVEFLVSFYNNEISEKSEIFDDQFSVERPDGSNFTLKIRSTKLEDSAMYFCASIIQGAGNTIYFGEGSWLTVV.

The CDR3 region is CASSLSVLAGGETQYF. The DNA of the CDR3 is TGTGCCAGCAGCTTATCGGTACTAGCGGGAGGTGAGACCCAGTACTTC. The J gene is TRBJ2-5, the V gene TRBV7-8, with TRBD2 matching over 12 bases. Germline-derived CDR1 and CDR2 are SGHVS and FQNEAQ. The CDR3 runs 16 residues. V lost 2 bases and J lost 5; bases outside the gene matches: 6.

The gene calls are TRBV15 and TRBJ2-7; a possible D gene is TRBD1 (6 bases). Germline V lookup: CDR1 LNHNV, CDR2 YYDKDF (reference sequence). The CDR3 length is 14 residues. V shed 3 bases and J shed 2 bases, with 11 bases lying between them. CDR3 sequence: CATSRKGGPYEQYF. In DNA form, the CDR3 reads TGTGCCACCAGCAGGAAAGGGGGACCCTACGAGCAGTACTTC.

The chain recombines TRBV5-4 with TRBJ2-1, with 8 bases lining up with TRBD2. V lost 4 bases to trimming and J lost 0 bases; unmatched junction nucleotides: 6. The CDR3 sequence is 16 residues long. CDR1 is SGHNT and CDR2 is YYREEE in the germline V gene (reference sequence). CDR3 loop: CASSPLAGSSYNEQFF. The CDR3 nucleotides are TGTGCCAGCAGCCCGCTAGCGGGCAGCTCCTACAATGAGCAGTTCTTC.

The table lists this clone with a count of one. V and J are TRBV11-3 and TRBJ1-1, with D hard to call. V lost 5 bases and J 1 base, leaving 8 bases between the germline ends. The CDR3 contains 13 residues. CDR1 is SGHNT and CDR2 is YENEEA in the germline V gene. CDR3 DNA: TGTGCCAGCAGCCTTACAGCGAACACTGAAGCTTTCTTT. Amino acid sequence: CASSLTANTEAFF. The variable domain in full, with the rest retrieved from reference TRBV11-3 and TRBJ1-1, is EAGVVQSPRYKIIEKKQPVAFWCNPISGHNTLYWYLQNLGQGPELLIRYENEEAVDDSQLPKDRFSAERLKGVDSTLKIQPAELGDSAVYLCASSLTANTEAFFGQGTRLTVV.

The chain links TRBV5-6 to TRBJ1-2, with D maybe TRBD1 (5 bases). Germline V gene sequence: CDR1 SGHDT, CDR2 YYEEEE. This CDR3 has 15 residues. V lost 4 bases to trimming and J lost 8 bases, with 21 bases between them. CDR3 protein: CASSAYNSWGGGYTF. Here the CDR3 DNA reads TGTGCCAGCAGCGCTTACAACTCATGGGGCGGCGGCTACACCTTC.

The genes are TRBV6-6 and TRBJ2-1, with 12 bases aligning to TRBD2. From germline, CDR1 is MNHNY and CDR2 SVGAGI (reference sequence). J lost 11 bases, V lost 8 bases, and 1 base had no gene match. This CDR3 region has 11 residues. The CDR3, as DNA: TGTGCCAGCCGGACTAGCGGGAAGCAGTTCTTC. Its protein product is CASRTSGKQFF.

This CDR3 is CASSMQGLREKLFF. CDR3 nucleotide sequence: TGTGCCAGTAGTATGCAGGGGCTCCGTGAAAAACTGTTTTTT. The J gene is TRBJ1-4, the V gene TRBV19, with D possibly TRBD1 on 6 matching bases. V gave up 3 bases and J gave up 7 bases, with 12 bases separating them. Germline CDR1 reads LNHDA; CDR2 reads SQIVND (reference sequence). The CDR3 length is 14 residues.

The chain recombines TRBV5-5 with TRBJ1-2; the D is unclear. Deletions cut 5 bases from V and 0 bases from J, with 14 bases between. Germline CDR1 reads SGHKS; CDR2 reads YYEKEE (reference sequence). The length of the CDR3 is 15 residues. DNA for the CDR3: TGTGCCAGCAGACGTGCCGACACAGCTAACTATGGCTACACCTTC. Protein product: CASRRADTANYGYTF.

This chain connects TRBV29-1 to TRBJ1-4, with 7 bases matching TRBD1. Germline V CDR1 and CDR2: SQVTM, ANQGSEA. The CDR3 totals 14 residues. The J segment lost 5 bases and the V segment lost 6 bases, leaving 9 bases of the junction unmatched. The CDR3 sequence is CSVRAGDSNEKLFF. The CDR3 DNA reads as TGCAGCGTCAGGGCAGGGGACAGCAATGAAAAACTGTTTTTT.

The chain uses TRBV19 and TRBJ1-2; the D gene is possibly TRBD1 (5 bases). The CDR3 runs 13 residues. Germline CDR1 is LNHDA and CDR2 is SQIVND (reference sequence). Trimming cost V 7 bases and J 2 bases, with 11 bases left between them. The DNA of the CDR3 is TGTGCCAGTATGTCGCAGGGCAACTATGGCTACACCTTC. As protein: CASMSQGNYGYTF.

The chain is built from TRBV7-2 and TRBJ1-5, with D possibly being TRBD1 (6 bases). The CDR3 has 14 residues. V gave up 5 bases and J gave up 4 bases, with 12 bases separating them. Per the germline V gene, CDR1 is SGHTA and CDR2 is FQGNSA. The CDR3 sequence: CASSPGRGNQPQHF. In DNA form, the CDR3 reads TGTGCCAGCAGCCCAGGGAGGGGGAATCAGCCCCAGCATTTT.

This chain joins TRBV18 and TRBJ2-1, with 10 bases that match TRBD2. The length of the CDR3 is 15 residues. Trimming cost V 2 bases and J 5 bases; bases outside gene matches: 3. The germline gives CDR1 KGHSH, CDR2 LQKENI. The CDR3 DNA reads TGTGCCAGCTCACCATCAAGCGGGAGGGACAATGAGCAGTTCTTC. The encoded protein is CASSPSSGRDNEQFF.

This sequence joins TRBV15 and TRBJ1-3; no clear D gene. The V and J ends lost 2 bases and 2 bases respectively, with 4 bases between them. The CDR3 length is 13 residues. Germline CDR1 and CDR2: LNHNV and YYDKDF (reference sequence). CDR3 loop: CATSRPTGNTIYF. The CDR3 nucleotides read TGTGCCACCAGCAGACCTACTGGAAACACCATATATTTT.

This chain uses TRBV27 with TRBJ1-5; TRBD1 is a possible D gene (6 bases). CDR3 length: 14 amino acids. Germline V gene sequence: CDR1 MNHEY, CDR2 SMNVEV (reference sequence). Between the trimmed V and J ends, which lost 5 bases and 7 bases, there was a span of 15 bases. The CDR3 sequence: CASSEQGPGQPQHF. CDR3 sequence (DNA): TGTGCCAGCAGTGAACAGGGTCCCGGCCAGCCCCAGCATTTT.

The chain has TRBV2 and TRBJ1-4; D not certain. V gave up 1 base and J gave up 0 bases, with 6 bases separating them. The CDR3 covers 15 residues. Germline CDR1 is SNHLY and CDR2 is FYNNEI. The CDR3 nucleotides read TGTGCCAGCAGTGAAGAAGCTGCAACTAATGAAAAACTGTTTTTT. Encoded protein: CASSEEAATNEKLFF.

The V gene is TRBV4-2, the J gene TRBJ1-3, with a weak D call TRBD1 (6 bases). The CDR3 runs 16 residues. From germline, CDR1 is LGHNA and CDR2 YNFKEQ. V was clipped by 0 bases and J by 0 bases, with 9 bases between them. CDR3 nucleotides: TGTGCCAGCAGCCAAGATCCAGGGGACTCTGGAAACACCATATATTTT. Translation gives CASSQDPGDSGNTIYF.